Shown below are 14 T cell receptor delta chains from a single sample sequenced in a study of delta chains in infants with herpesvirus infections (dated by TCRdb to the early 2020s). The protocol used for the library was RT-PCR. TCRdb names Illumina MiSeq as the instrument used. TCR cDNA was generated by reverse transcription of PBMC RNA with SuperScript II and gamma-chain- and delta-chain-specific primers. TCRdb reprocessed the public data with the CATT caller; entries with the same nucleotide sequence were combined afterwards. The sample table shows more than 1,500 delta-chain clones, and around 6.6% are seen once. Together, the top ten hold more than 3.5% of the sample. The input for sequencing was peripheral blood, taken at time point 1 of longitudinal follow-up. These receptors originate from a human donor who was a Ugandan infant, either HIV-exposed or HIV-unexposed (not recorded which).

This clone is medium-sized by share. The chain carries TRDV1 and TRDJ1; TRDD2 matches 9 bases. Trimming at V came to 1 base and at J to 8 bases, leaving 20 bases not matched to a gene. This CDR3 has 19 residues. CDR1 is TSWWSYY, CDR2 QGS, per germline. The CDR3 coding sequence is TGTGCTCTTGGGGAACCCCCGAAGGCCTTCCTACGGAGGGTTCCGAAACTCATCTTT. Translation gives CALGEPPKAFLRRVPKLIF.

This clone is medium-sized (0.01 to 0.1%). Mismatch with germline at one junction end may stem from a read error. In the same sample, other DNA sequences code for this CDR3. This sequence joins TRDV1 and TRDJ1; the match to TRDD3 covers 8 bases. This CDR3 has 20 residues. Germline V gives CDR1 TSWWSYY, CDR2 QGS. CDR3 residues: CALVEHGVLSSRGICGKLIF. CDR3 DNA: TGTGCTCTTGTGGAACATGGTGTATTGAGTAGTAGGGGGATATGCGGTAAACTCATCTTT.

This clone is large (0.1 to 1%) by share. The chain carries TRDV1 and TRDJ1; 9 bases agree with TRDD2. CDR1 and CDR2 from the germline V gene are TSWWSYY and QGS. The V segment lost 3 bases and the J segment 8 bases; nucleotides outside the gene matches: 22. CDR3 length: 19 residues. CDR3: CALGDPSYPPYMGVLKLIF. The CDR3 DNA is TGTGCTCTTGGGGACCCTTCCTACCCACCTTACATGGGGGTCCTCAAACTCATCTTT.

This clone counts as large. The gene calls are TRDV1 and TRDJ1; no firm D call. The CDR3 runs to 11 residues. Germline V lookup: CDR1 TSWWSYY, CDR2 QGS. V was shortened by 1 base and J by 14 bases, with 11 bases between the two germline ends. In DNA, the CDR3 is TGTGCTCTTGGGGAACCTACAGTGTTAATCTTT. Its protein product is CALGEPTVLIF.

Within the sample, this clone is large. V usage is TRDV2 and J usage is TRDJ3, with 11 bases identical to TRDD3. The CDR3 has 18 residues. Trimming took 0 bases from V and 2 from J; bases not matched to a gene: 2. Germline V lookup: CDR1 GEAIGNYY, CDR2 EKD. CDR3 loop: CACDTVLGDTWDTRQMFF. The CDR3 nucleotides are TGTGCCTGTGACACCGTACTGGGGGATACCTGGGACACCCGACAGATGTTTTTC.

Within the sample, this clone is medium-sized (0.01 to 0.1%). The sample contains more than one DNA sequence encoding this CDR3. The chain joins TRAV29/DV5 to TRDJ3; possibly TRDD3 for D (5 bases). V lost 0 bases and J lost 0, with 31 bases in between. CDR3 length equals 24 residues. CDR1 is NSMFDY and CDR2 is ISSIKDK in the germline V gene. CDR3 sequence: CAASAGGVSITRQHSSWDTRQMFF. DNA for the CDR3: TGTGCAGCAAGCGCGGGGGGGGTTTCAATCACCCGTCAACATAGCTCCTGGGACACCCGACAGATGTTTTTC. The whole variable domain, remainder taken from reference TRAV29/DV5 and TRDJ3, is DQQVKQNSPSLSVQEGRISILNCDYTNSMFDYFLWYKKYPAEGPTFLISISSIKDKNEDGRFTVFLNKSAKHLSLHIVPSQPGDSAVYFCAASAGGVSITRQHSSWDTRQMFFGTGIKLFVEP.

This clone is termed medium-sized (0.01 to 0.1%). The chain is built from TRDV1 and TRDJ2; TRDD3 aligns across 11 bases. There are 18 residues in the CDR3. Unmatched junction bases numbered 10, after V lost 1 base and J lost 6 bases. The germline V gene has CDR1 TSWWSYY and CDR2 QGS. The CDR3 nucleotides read TGTGCTCTTGGGGAACCGGAGTACTGGGGGATAAAGGCAGCACAACTCTTCTTT. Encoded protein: CALGEPEYWGIKAAQLFF.

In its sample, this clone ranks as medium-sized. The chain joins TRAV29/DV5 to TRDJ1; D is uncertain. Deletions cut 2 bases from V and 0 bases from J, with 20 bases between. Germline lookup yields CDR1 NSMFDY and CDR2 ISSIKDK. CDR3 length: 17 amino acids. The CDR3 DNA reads TGTGCAGCAAGGTTTTCCCTCCGCCCCCCTGACACCGATAAACTCATCTTT. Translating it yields CAARFSLRPPDTDKLIF.

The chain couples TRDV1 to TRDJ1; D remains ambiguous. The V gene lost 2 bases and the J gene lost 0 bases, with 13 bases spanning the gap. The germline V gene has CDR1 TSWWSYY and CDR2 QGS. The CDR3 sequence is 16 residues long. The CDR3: CALGEGSPGYTDKLIF. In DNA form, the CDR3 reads TGTGCTCTTGGGGAAGGGAGTCCGGGGTACACCGATAAACTCATCTTT.

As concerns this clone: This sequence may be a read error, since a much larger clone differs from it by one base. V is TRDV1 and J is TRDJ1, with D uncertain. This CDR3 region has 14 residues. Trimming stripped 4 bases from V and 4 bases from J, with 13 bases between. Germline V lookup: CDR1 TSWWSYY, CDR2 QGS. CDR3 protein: CALGVVLGNDKLIF. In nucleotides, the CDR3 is TGTGCTCTTGGGGTGGTCCTTGGCAACGATAAACTCATCTTT.

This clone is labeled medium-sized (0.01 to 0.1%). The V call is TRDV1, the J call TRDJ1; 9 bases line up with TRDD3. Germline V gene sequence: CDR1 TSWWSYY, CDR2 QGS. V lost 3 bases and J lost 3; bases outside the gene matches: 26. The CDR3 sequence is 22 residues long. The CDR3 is CALGDLPHLPSLPGGLPDKLIF. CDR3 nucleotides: TGTGCTCTTGGGGACCTCCCCCATCTCCCTTCCTTGCCTGGGGGATTGCCCGATAAACTCATCTTT.

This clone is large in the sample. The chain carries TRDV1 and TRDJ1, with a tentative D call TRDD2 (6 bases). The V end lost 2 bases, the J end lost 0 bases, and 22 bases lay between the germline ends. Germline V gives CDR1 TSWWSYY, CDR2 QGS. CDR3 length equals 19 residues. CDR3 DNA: TGTGCTCTTGGGGAAGGGGCGTCCTACGAGAAGGGGGACACCGATAAACTCATCTTT. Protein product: CALGEGASYEKGDTDKLIF.

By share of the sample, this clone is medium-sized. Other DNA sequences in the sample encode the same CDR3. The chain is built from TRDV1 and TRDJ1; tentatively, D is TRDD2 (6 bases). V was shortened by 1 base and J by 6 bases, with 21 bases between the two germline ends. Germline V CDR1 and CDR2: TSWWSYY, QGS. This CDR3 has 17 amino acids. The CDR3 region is CALGEPSGNPTLYKLIF. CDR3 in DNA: TGTGCTCTTGGGGAACCTTCAGGGAATCCTACGCTTTATAAACTCATCTTT.

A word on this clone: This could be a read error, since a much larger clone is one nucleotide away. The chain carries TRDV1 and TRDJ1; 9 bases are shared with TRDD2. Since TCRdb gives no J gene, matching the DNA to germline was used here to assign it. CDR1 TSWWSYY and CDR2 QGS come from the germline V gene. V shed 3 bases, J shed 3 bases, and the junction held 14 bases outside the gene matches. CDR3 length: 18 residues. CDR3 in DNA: TGTGCTCTTGGGGACCCTCCTTCCTACGTCGTACTGGCCGATAAACTCATCTTT. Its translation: CALGDPPSYVVLADKLIF.